Listed below are T cell receptor beta chains from one sample, sequenced in a study of shared clonotypes between healthy human individuals. Clones were sequenced by immunoSEQ multiplex PCR, and TCRdb holds only the in-frame ones, with some missing. In the table there are some 490,000 clones, more than 75% of which are singletons. The sample consisted of PBMCs. Source of these receptors: a woman aged 35 to 49 in good health. Some clones in this sample may be carry-over from other donors' samples. The CDR3 runs from the conserved cysteine through the conserved F or W. Each record gives: clone size, V gene, J gene, D gene, CDR3 DNA, CDR3 protein. D genes are given only for firm matches. The listing skips clone size in some rows; elsewhere it reads once, few, many or a size class.

clone size: .; V gene: TRBV28; J gene: TRBJ2-7; D gene: .; CDR3 DNA: TGTGCCAGCATTGGAGGGGGACCTTACGAGCAGTACTTC; CDR3 protein: CASIGGGPYEQYF
clone size: .; V gene: TRBV28; J gene: TRBJ1-2; D gene: .; CDR3 DNA: TGTGCCAGCAGTGTGACAGGTACCGGCTACACCTTC; CDR3 protein: CASSVTGTGYTF
clone size: .; V gene: TRBV6-6; J gene: TRBJ2-1; D gene: TRBD1; CDR3 DNA: TGTGCCAGCAGTTACCGATTAACAGGGGAGGAGCAGTTCTTC; CDR3 protein: CASSYRLTGEEQFF
clone size: .; V gene: TRBV27; J gene: TRBJ1-3; D gene: TRBD1; CDR3 DNA: TGTGCCAGCAGCCCGACAGGGGCCTCTGGAAACACCATATATTTT; CDR3 protein: CASSPTGASGNTIYF
clone size: few; V gene: TRBV7-3; J gene: TRBJ2-5; D gene: .; CDR3 DNA: TGTGCCAGCAGCTTAACACTAGCAGCTGGGGAGACCCAGTACTTC; CDR3 protein: CASSLTLAAGETQYF
clone size: .; V gene: TRBV6-6; J gene: TRBJ1-2; D gene: .; CDR3 DNA: TGTGCCAGCAGTCAGACACAGGGAGACTATGGCTACACCTTC; CDR3 protein: CASSQTQGDYGYTF
clone size: .; V gene: TRBV10-3; J gene: TRBJ2-7; D gene: TRBD2; CDR3 DNA: TGTGCCACCGGACTAGCGGGAGCGGAAGAGCAGTACTTC; CDR3 protein: CATGLAGAEEQYF
clone size: .; V gene: TRBV4-1; J gene: TRBJ1-3; D gene: .; CDR3 DNA: TGCGCCAGCAGCCAAGAACCTGGAAACACCATATATTTT; CDR3 protein: CASSQEPGNTIYF
clone size: .; V gene: TRBV25-1; J gene: TRBJ2-7; D gene: TRBD1; CDR3 DNA: TGTGCCAGCAGTGACAGACAGGGAAACTCCTACGAGCAGTACTTC; CDR3 protein: CASSDRQGNSYEQYF
clone size: few; V gene: TRBV21-1; J gene: TRBJ1-5; D gene: .; CDR3 DNA: TGTGCCAGCAGAGAAAAGGAGACAGGGGGGCACCAGCCCCAGCATTTT; CDR3 protein: CASREKETGGHQPQHF
clone size: .; V gene: TRBV7-2; J gene: TRBJ1-3; D gene: .; CDR3 DNA: TGTGCCAGCAGCTTAGCAGGGTTGCGCTCTGGAAACACCATATATTTT; CDR3 protein: CASSLAGLRSGNTIYF
clone size: many; V gene: TRBV5-4; J gene: TRBJ2-1; D gene: TRBD2; CDR3 DNA: TGTGCCAGCAGTTATAGCGGGAGGATCGTTGAGCAGTTCTTC; CDR3 protein: CASSYSGRIVEQFF
clone size: .; V gene: TRBV7-7; J gene: TRBJ2-5; D gene: .; CDR3 DNA: TGTGCTAGCAGCTTAGGCAGGGGTCAAGAGACCCAGTACTTC; CDR3 protein: CASSLGRGQETQYF
clone size: .; V gene: TRBV5-1; J gene: TRBJ2-3; D gene: TRBD2; CDR3 DNA: TGCGCCAGCAGTCTAGCGGGAGGTGGAGATACGCAGTATTTT; CDR3 protein: CASSLAGGGDTQYF
clone size: .; V gene: TRBV28; J gene: TRBJ2-7; D gene: .; CDR3 DNA: TGTGCCAGCAGTTTACAGGCCTACGAGCAGTACTTC; CDR3 protein: CASSLQAYEQYF
clone size: few; V gene: TRBV30; J gene: TRBJ1-4; D gene: .; CDR3 DNA: TGTGCCTGGAGTCACCCGACGGAAACACTGTTTTTT; CDR3 protein: CAWSHPTETLFF
clone size: .; V gene: TRBV18; J gene: TRBJ2-2; D gene: .; CDR3 DNA: TGTGCCAGCTCAGTGGACAGGAACACCGGGGAGCTGTTTTTT; CDR3 protein: CASSVDRNTGELFF
clone size: .; V gene: TRBV29-1; J gene: TRBJ2-5; D gene: TRBD2; CDR3 DNA: TGCAGCGTAGGGACTAGCGGCGAAGAGACCCAGTACTTC; CDR3 protein: CSVGTSGEETQYF
clone size: .; V gene: TRBV18; J gene: TRBJ1-1; D gene: .; CDR3 DNA: TGTGCCAGCTCCCCCATCAGGGCGGAAACTGAAGCTTTCTTT; CDR3 protein: CASSPIRAETEAFF
clone size: few; V gene: TRBV7-7; J gene: TRBJ2-2; D gene: TRBD2; CDR3 DNA: TGTGCCAGCAGCCCGACTAGCCAGAACACCGGGGAGCTGTTTTTT; CDR3 protein: CASSPTSQNTGELFF
clone size: few; V gene: TRBV27; J gene: TRBJ2-7; D gene: TRBD1; CDR3 DNA: TGTGCCAGCAGTTTAAGGGGACAGGGCCTCTACGAGCAGTACTTC; CDR3 protein: CASSLRGQGLYEQYF
clone size: once; V gene: TRBV28; J gene: TRBJ2-7; D gene: .; CDR3 DNA: TGTGCCAGCAGCACCGCCGTGGGATTCCCCTACGAGCAGTACTTC; CDR3 protein: CASSTAVGFPYEQYF
clone size: .; V gene: TRBV9; J gene: TRBJ2-7; D gene: .; CDR3 DNA: TGTGCCAGCAGCCCTAGTGGGACAAACTACGAGCAGTACTTC; CDR3 protein: CASSPSGTNYEQYF
clone size: .; V gene: TRBV2; J gene: TRBJ1-1; D gene: .; CDR3 DNA: TGTGCCAGCAGTGAAGCACGGAACACTGAAGCTTTCTTT; CDR3 protein: CASSEARNTEAFF
clone size: few; V gene: TRBV5-8; J gene: TRBJ1-5; D gene: .; CDR3 DNA: TGTGCCAGCAGCTTGGTGGTAGGGGGAGCACAGCCCCAGCATTTT; CDR3 protein: CASSLVVGGAQPQHF
clone size: .; V gene: TRBV6-4; J gene: TRBJ2-3; D gene: TRBD2; CDR3 DNA: TGTGCCAGCAGTGACGTGGCGGGAGGGTCCACAGATACGCAGTATTTT; CDR3 protein: CASSDVAGGSTDTQYF
clone size: .; V gene: TRBV30; J gene: TRBJ1-6; D gene: .; CDR3 DNA: TGTGCCTGGAAAAGGGCAGCAGGCTCCTATAATTCACCCCTCCACTTT; CDR3 protein: CAWKRAAGSYNSPLHF
clone size: .; V gene: TRBV7-8; J gene: TRBJ2-7; D gene: .; CDR3 DNA: TGTGCCAGCAGCTTAAGGGGGGTCGGATCCTACGAGCAGTACTTC; CDR3 protein: CASSLRGVGSYEQYF
clone size: .; V gene: TRBV5-1; J gene: TRBJ2-1; D gene: .; CDR3 DNA: TGCGCCAGCAGCTGGGACTCACCGGTGGATGAGCAGTTCTTC; CDR3 protein: CASSWDSPVDEQFF
clone size: .; V gene: TRBV21-1; J gene: TRBJ1-5; D gene: .; CDR3 DNA: TGTGCCAGCAGCAACCCCCCTCCCCGGGGGGCCGGGACAGGCGTTAATAGCAATCAGCCCCAGCATTTT; CDR3 protein: CASSNPPPRGAGTGVNSNQPQHF